This entry concerns a single T cell receptor beta chain. Seattle enrolled patients during active infection and tracked them longitudinally. Per germline, CDR1 PRHDT and CDR2 FYEKMQ (reference sequence). The CDR3 contains 16 residues. Trimming took 0 bases from V and 13 from J; bases not matched to a gene: 12. Per the study methods: Reference gene primer amplification in the assay estimated nucleated cell counts. The repertoire was sequenced with immunoSEQ multiplex PCR; TCRdb's copy has only in-frame clones and lacks some. Clonal size and the V and J genes are those of that table, whereas D and trimming came from the DNA. Here the sample spans around 230,000 clones, under 90% being singletons. This entry comes from a study of blood T cell repertoires in COVID-19. Study as a whole: Sites across the United States, Italy and Spain contributed samples from acute and convalescent COVID-19. T cells, B-cell-depleted T cells, or PBMCs provided the cDNA or gDNA that served as material.

The chain links TRBV13 to TRBJ2-1, with 10 bases fitting TRBD1. The receptor's source is a man in his forties or fifties with COVID-19, enrolled during active disease. Sample: peripheral blood. The CDR3 sequence: CASSLGLVDRGLDQFF. CDR3 DNA: TGTGCCAGCAGCTTAGGCTTGGTAGACAGGGGGCTAGATCAGTTCTTC.